This TCR beta chain was captured in a study of beta chain features in type 1 diabetes. Concerning this clone itself: Its antigen is unidentified.

After removal of 5 bases from V and 6 bases from J, the junction contained 7 bases not matched to a gene. The CDR3 length is 13 residues. Germline CDR1 SEHNR, CDR2 FQNEAQ (reference sequence). Each of the sorted populations had a purity greater than 95%. Points from the study as a whole: In all four CD4+ subsets, TCRB CDR3 length was significantly, moderately reduced in type 1 diabetes.

Of the isolated RNA, all was reverse transcribed, and so the sequenced material was expressed TCRB transcripts. Assay used: immunoSEQ multiplex PCR; TCRdb lists only in-frame clones, some missing. This sample has hundreds of thousands of clones; 13% occur once, and the top ten carry less than 0.025%. This TCR came from a man younger than 30 with type 1 diabetes. Sequencing was carried out using naive CD4+ T cells from blood. The chain joins TRBV7-9 to TRBJ2-7, with 7 bases lining up with TRBD1. The CDR3 bases are TGTGCCAGCAGCCTGCAACAGGGGACCGAGCAGTACTTC. Amino acid sequence: CASSLQQGTEQYF.